This T cell receptor (beta chain) was recovered during a study of post-analysis software for immune sequencing data. The TCR beta cDNA libraries carried unique molecular identifiers. TCRdb redid the calling of the PCR reads with MiXCR, one entry per CDR3 protein. The table shows hundreds of thousands of distinct CDR3 sequences, with roughly a third occurring only once. The germline CDR1 and CDR2 sequences are SGHRS and YFSETQ. V was clipped by 3 bases and J by 2 bases; unmatched bases: 4. The CDR3 runs 15 residues. General study points: Compared against controls, patients with multiple sclerosis displayed significantly lower normalized Chao1 diversity. TRBV5-6, TRBV5-1 and TRBV20-1 were among four to six TRBV segments more frequent in patients than controls.

As concerns this clonotype: The antigen is undetermined.

This TCR derives from a girl aged 10-17 years with multiple sclerosis. The rearrangement uses TRBV5-1 and TRBJ2-7; TRBD2 matches 11 bases. The sequencing sample was made of blood. CDR3 amino acids: CASSSLAGGAYEQYF. The CDR3 region has the DNA TGCGCCAGCAGCTCGCTAGCGGGAGGTGCCTACGAGCAGTACTTC.